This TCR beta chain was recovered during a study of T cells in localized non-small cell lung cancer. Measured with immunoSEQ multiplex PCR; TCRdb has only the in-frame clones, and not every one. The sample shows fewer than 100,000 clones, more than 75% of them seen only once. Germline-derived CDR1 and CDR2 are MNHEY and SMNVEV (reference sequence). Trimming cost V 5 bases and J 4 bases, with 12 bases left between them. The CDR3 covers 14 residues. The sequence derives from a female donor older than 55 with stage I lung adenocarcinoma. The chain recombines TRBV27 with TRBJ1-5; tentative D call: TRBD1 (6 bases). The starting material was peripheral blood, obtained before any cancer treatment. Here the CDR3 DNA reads TGTGCCAGCAGTCGTAACAGGGATAATCAGCCCCAGCATTTT. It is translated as CASSRNRDNQPQHF.